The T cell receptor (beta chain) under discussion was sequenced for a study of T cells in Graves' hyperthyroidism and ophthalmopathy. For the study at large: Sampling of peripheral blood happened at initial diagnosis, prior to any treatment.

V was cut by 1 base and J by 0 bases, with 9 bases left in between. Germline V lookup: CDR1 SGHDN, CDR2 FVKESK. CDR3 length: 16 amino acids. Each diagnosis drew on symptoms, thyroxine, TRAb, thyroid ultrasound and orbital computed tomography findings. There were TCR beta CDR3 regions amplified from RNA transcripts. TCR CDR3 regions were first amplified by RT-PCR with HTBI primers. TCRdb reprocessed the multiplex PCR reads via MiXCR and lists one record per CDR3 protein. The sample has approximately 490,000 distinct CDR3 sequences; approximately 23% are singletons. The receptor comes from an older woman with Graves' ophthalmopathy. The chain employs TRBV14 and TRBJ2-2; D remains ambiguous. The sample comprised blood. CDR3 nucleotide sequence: TGTGCCAGCAGCCAAGTGGATCCTTCGAACACCGGGGAGCTGTTTTTT. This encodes CASSQVDPSNTGELFF.